The 31 T cell receptor beta chains in this list originate from one sample, sequenced in a study of PD-L1 blockade in urothelial cancer (dated by TCRdb to 2016 to 2017). The library was built by means of the immunoSEQ multiplex PCR assay. Drawn from immuneACCESS, this table holds only the in-frame rearrangements with V and J called that TCRdb kept. Clones are partly lost; checked studies trace under half to an unresolved V gene and leave the rest unexplained. A total of about 71,000 clones appear in this sample, 85% to 90% of them only once. The ten largest account for around 3.4% of the sample. The specimen comprised PBMCs, sampled around atezolizumab (anti-PD-L1) treatment. The origin of the receptors is a man aged 55 to 70 with urothelial cancer.

This chain connects TRBV5-5 to TRBJ1-5; D unresolved. Germline V gene sequence: CDR1 SGHKS, CDR2 YYEKEE (reference sequence). The germline V and J ends were trimmed by 2 bases and 4 bases, with 4 bases remaining between them. The CDR3 totals 12 residues. CDR3 residues: CASSFPNQPQHF. In DNA, the CDR3 is TGTGCCAGCAGCTTTCCTAATCAGCCCCAGCATTTT.

V and J are TRBV9 and TRBJ2-7, with TRBD1 identical over 7 bases. Germline values: CDR1 SGDLS, CDR2 YYNGEE. With 2 bases clipped from V and 11 bases from J, the junction kept 13 bases outside the gene matches. The CDR3 covers 14 residues. CDR3 amino acids: CASSVDSQGPREYF. CDR3 nucleotide sequence: TGTGCCAGCAGCGTCGATTCACAGGGGCCCCGGGAGTACTTC.

The CDR3 protein is CASRPGTSFYEQYF. The CDR3 DNA is TGTGCCAGCAGGCCCGGGACTAGCTTCTACGAGCAGTACTTC. This chain connects TRBV2 to TRBJ2-7, with 9 bases fitting TRBD2. From germline, CDR1 is SNHLY and CDR2 FYNNEI. J lost 3 bases, V lost 6 bases, and 6 bases had no gene match. The length of the CDR3 is 14 residues.

The rearrangement joins TRBV20-1 to TRBJ2-7; D gene ambiguous. Germline V gene data show CDR1 as DFQATT and CDR2 as SNEGSKA (reference sequence). V lost 5 bases and J 6 bases, leaving 8 bases between the germline ends. CDR3 length: 10 residues. CDR3 in DNA: TGCAGTGCTTTACATGGCGAGCAGTACTTC. It encodes CSALHGEQYF.

This rearrangement joins TRBV19 to TRBJ2-5, with 8 bases that match TRBD1. CDR1 and CDR2 (germline): LNHDA, SQIVND (reference sequence). With 0 bases clipped from V and 5 bases from J, the junction kept 5 bases outside the gene matches. This CDR3 is built from 15 residues. The CDR3: CASSIDGQGAETQYF. The CDR3, as DNA: TGTGCCAGTAGTATAGACGGACAGGGCGCGGAGACCCAGTACTTC.

The chain uses TRBV5-1 and TRBJ2-7; 9 positions match TRBD1. After removal of 4 bases from V and 3 bases from J, the junction contained 5 bases not matched to a gene. There are 14 residues in the CDR3. Per germline, CDR1 SGHRS and CDR2 YFSETQ. The CDR3 loop is CASSVGTGSYEQYF. The CDR3 DNA reads TGCGCCAGCAGCGTTGGGACAGGGAGCTACGAGCAGTACTTC.

This sequence joins TRBV5-4 and TRBJ1-1; D remains ambiguous. V was shortened by 3 bases and J by 6 bases, with 12 bases between the two germline ends. The CDR3 is made up of 13 amino acids. Germline lookup yields CDR1 SGHNT and CDR2 YYREEE (reference sequence). The CDR3 sequence is CASSYGYGSEAFF. DNA of the CDR3: TGTGCCAGCAGCTACGGGTACGGCTCTGAAGCTTTCTTT.

This sequence joins TRBV28 and TRBJ2-2; D is perhaps TRBD2 (7 bases). From germline, CDR1 is MDHEN and CDR2 SYDVKM. The CDR3 has 17 amino acids. V lost 6 bases and J 4 bases, leaving 21 bases between the germline ends. The CDR3 bases are TGTGCCAGCAGCCGAAGGGTCGGGGGGCGGGCCACCGGGGAGCTGTTTTTT. Its protein product is CASSRRVGGRATGELFF.

The chain uses TRBV10-3 and TRBJ1-1; no clear D. Germline V CDR1 and CDR2: ENHRY, SYGVKD. The germline V and J ends were trimmed by 6 bases and 3 bases, with 20 bases remaining between them. There are 16 residues in the CDR3. The CDR3 DNA reads as TGTGCCATCAGCGCTTCGAAAGGGCAGGAGGACACTGAAGCTTTCTTT. It codes for CAISASKGQEDTEAFF.

Of note for this clone: The junction departs from the called germline gene at one end, perhaps through a read error. The chain has TRBV7-6 and TRBJ2-5; 8 nucleotides align to TRBD1. Germline V gene sequence: CDR1 SGHVS, CDR2 FNYEAQ. The CDR3 totals 14 residues. CDR3 region: CASSLRTGQGTQYF. The CDR3 region has the DNA TGTGCCAGCAGCCTTCGGACAGGGCAAGGGACCCAGTACTTC.

The chain combines TRBV19 with TRBJ1-2, with D perhaps matching TRBD1 (6 bases). Deletions cut 5 bases from V and 3 bases from J, with 10 bases between. The CDR3 spans 13 residues. CDR1 and CDR2 from the germline V gene are LNHDA and SQIVND (reference sequence). The CDR3 reads CASSLDSYYGYTF. Written as DNA, the CDR3 is TGTGCCAGTAGTTTGGACAGCTACTATGGCTACACCTTC.

This chain uses TRBV11-2 with TRBJ2-1, with 10 bases that match TRBD2. The J segment lost 4 bases and the V segment lost 5 bases, leaving 8 bases of the junction unmatched. Germline V gene data show CDR1 as SGHAT and CDR2 as FQNNGV. CDR3 length: 16 amino acids. The CDR3 coding sequence is TGTGCCAGCAGCGGGATAGCGGGGGGACGATACAATGAGCAGTTCTTC. This gives the protein CASSGIAGGRYNEQFF.

The gene calls are TRBV30 and TRBJ1-5; tentatively, D is TRBD1 (6 bases). Germline lookup yields CDR1 GTSNPN and CDR2 SVGIG (reference sequence). CDR3 length: 13 amino acids. V was pared by 4 bases and J by 7 bases, with 14 bases between. The CDR3 region is CAWNRGARQPQHF. CDR3 nucleotides: TGTGCCTGGAACCGGGGGGCGAGGCAGCCCCAGCATTTT.

The chain uses TRBV5-1 and TRBJ1-5, with unresolved D. Germline lookup yields CDR1 SGHRS and CDR2 YFSETQ. The V and J ends lost 0 bases and 0 bases respectively, with 7 bases between them. There are 15 residues in the CDR3. The CDR3 sequence is CASSLGGYSNQPQHF. In DNA form, the CDR3 reads TGCGCCAGCAGCTTGGGAGGTTATAGCAATCAGCCCCAGCATTTT. Using reference TRBV5-1 and TRBJ1-5 for the parts outside the CDR3, the full variable domain is KAGVTQTPRYLIKTRGQQVTLSCSPISGHRSVSWYQQTPGQGLQFLFEYFSETQRNKGNFPGRFSGRQFSNSRSEMNVSTLELGDSALYLCASSLGGYSNQPQHFGDGTRLSIL.

The J gene is TRBJ1-1, the V gene TRBV19, with a tentative D call TRBD1 (6 bases). CDR1 and CDR2 from the germline V gene are LNHDA and SQIVND (reference sequence). Trimming removed 5 bases from V and 3 bases from J, with 22 bases in between. The CDR3 totals 17 residues. CDR3 in amino acids: CASSDPKQRTADTEAFF. The CDR3 DNA follows: TGTGCCAGTAGTGATCCCAAACAACGGACAGCCGACACTGAAGCTTTCTTT.

V gene TRBV2 combines with J gene TRBJ2-7, with 7 nucleotides matching TRBD2. The V and J ends lost 2 bases and 1 base, in that order; junction bases with no gene match: 5. CDR3 length: 15 residues. Germline CDR1 and CDR2: SNHLY and FYNNEI. CDR3: CASSEFWGGSYEQYF. The CDR3 DNA follows: TGTGCCAGCAGTGAATTTTGGGGGGGATCCTACGAGCAGTACTTC.

In its sample, this clone was seen once. This rearrangement joins TRBV5-1 to TRBJ2-5; 7 nucleotides align to TRBD1. This CDR3 comprises 14 residues. Germline loops: CDR1 SGHRS, CDR2 YFSETQ. With V trimmed by 5 bases and J by 2 bases, 6 bases remained unmatched. The CDR3 DNA follows: TGCGCCAGCAGACGAGGGACAGCTCAAGAGACCCAGTACTTC. Translation gives CASRRGTAQETQYF.

The chain carries TRBV4-1 and TRBJ2-7; D not resolved. V shed 0 bases and J shed 2 bases, with 14 bases lying between them. From germline, CDR1 is MGHRA and CDR2 YSYEKL. The CDR3 sequence is 16 residues long. CDR3 coding DNA: TGCGCCAGCAGCCAAGACCCCTTTCGTTATACCTACGAGCAGTACTTC. The encoded protein is CASSQDPFRYTYEQYF.

The V call is TRBV5-7, the J call TRBJ1-2; TRBD1 aligns across 9 bases. TRBV5-7 is an ORF; its function is uncertain. Losses at the gene ends were 1 base for V and 4 bases for J; bases not matched to a gene: 8. The CDR3 contains 16 residues. The CDR3 reads CASSLPRDRVTYGYTF. Written as DNA, the CDR3 is TGTGCCAGCAGCTTGCCCAGGGACAGGGTTACCTATGGCTACACCTTC.

This sequence joins TRBV5-6 and TRBJ1-2; perhaps TRBD1 as D (5 bases). Trimming took off 5 bases at V and 2 bases at J, with 7 bases between the two ends. The CDR3 sequence is 12 residues long. In germline, CDR1 is SGHDT, CDR2 YYEEEE. This chain's CDR3 is CASSPGNYGYTF. DNA for the CDR3: TGTGCCAGCAGTCCAGGGAACTATGGCTACACCTTC.

The V gene is TRBV11-2, the J gene TRBJ2-2, with 11 bases identical to TRBD2. This CDR3 is 18 amino acids long. The V gene end was trimmed by 3 bases and the J gene end by 1 base; junction bases not matched to a gene: 7. Germline CDR1 reads SGHAT; CDR2 reads FQNNGV. CDR3 DNA: TGTGCCAGCAGCTTTGGGGGGACTAGCGGTATGAACACCGGGGAGCTGTTTTTT. Translation gives CASSFGGTSGMNTGELFF.

V and J are TRBV10-3 and TRBJ2-3, with TRBD1 matching 7 bases. V dropped 4 bases and J dropped 4; count of bases not matched to a gene: 5. Germline V gene data show CDR1 as ENHRY and CDR2 as SYGVKD. The CDR3 is 14 residues long. CDR3: CAISVETGADTQYF. Written as DNA, the CDR3 is TGTGCCATCAGTGTGGAAACAGGGGCAGATACGCAGTATTTT.

This chain connects TRBV7-9 to TRBJ1-1; 8 bases agree with TRBD1. CDR1 is SEHNR, CDR2 FQNEAQ, per germline (reference sequence). The CDR3 is made up of 15 amino acids. V gave up 4 bases and J gave up 1 base; unmatched junction bases: 5. The CDR3 coding sequence is TGTGCCAGCAGCTCTGACAGGGGCGGGAACACTGAAGCTTTCTTT. It codes for CASSSDRGGNTEAFF.

V usage is TRBV7-8 and J usage is TRBJ2-1; no reliable D call. CDR1 is SGHVS, CDR2 FQNEAQ, per germline. This CDR3 has 14 residues. Trimming stripped 1 base from V and 2 bases from J, with 6 bases between. CDR3 nucleotides: TGTGCCAGCAGCTTAGGCAAGCCCTACAATGAGCAGTTCTTC. Encoded protein: CASSLGKPYNEQFF.

The V call is TRBV6-6, the J call TRBJ2-3; TRBD2 matches 9 bases. The CDR3 spans 16 residues. V gave up 7 bases and J gave up 1 base; unmatched junction bases: 9. In germline, CDR1 is MNHNY, CDR2 SVGAGI (reference sequence). The CDR3 region has the DNA TGTGCCAGCACTCGTAGCGGGAGTGGGGGCACAGATACGCAGTATTTT. Encoded protein: CASTRSGSGGTDTQYF.

This chain joins TRBV5-4 and TRBJ2-1; the D gene is possibly TRBD2 (6 bases). The CDR3 totals 15 residues. V dropped 2 bases and J dropped 8 bases, with 17 bases sitting between them. Germline CDR1 SGHNT, CDR2 YYREEE (reference sequence). The CDR3 reads CASSLPSTRADEQFF. Here the CDR3 DNA reads TGTGCCAGCAGCTTACCCTCGACTAGGGCGGATGAGCAGTTCTTC.

V usage is TRBV9 and J usage is TRBJ2-2; weak D call: TRBD2 (5 bases). Trimming removed 0 bases at V and 5 bases at J, with 8 bases between. This CDR3 is built from 14 residues. The germline CDR1 and CDR2 sequences are SGDLS and YYNGEE. The CDR3 here is CASSVGTGTGELFF. CDR3 nucleotide sequence: TGTGCCAGCAGCGTAGGGACGGGGACCGGGGAGCTGTTTTTT. The full variable domain, completed using reference TRBV9 and TRBJ2-2, is DSGVTQTPKHLITATGQRVTLRCSPRSGDLSVYWYQQSLDQGLQFLIQYYNGEERAKGNILERFSAQQFPDLHSELNLSSLELGDSALYFCASSVGTGTGELFFGEGSRLTVL.

Only one count was recorded for this clone. V usage is TRBV19 and J usage is TRBJ2-7; TRBD1 aligns across 9 bases. The CDR3 is 14 amino acids. The V and J ends lost 7 bases and 2 bases, in that order; junction bases with no gene match: 6. Germline lookup yields CDR1 LNHDA and CDR2 SQIVND (reference sequence). CDR3 nucleotide sequence: TGTGCCAGTACCCCCCGACAGGGGGCCTACGAGCAGTACTTC. It specifies CASTPRQGAYEQYF.

The chain uses TRBV10-3 and TRBJ2-3; 11 positions match TRBD2. The trim removed 4 bases at V and 0 bases at J, leaving 0 bases unmatched. Looked up from germline, CDR1 is ENHRY and CDR2 is SYGVKD. The CDR3 covers 15 residues. The CDR3 coding sequence is TGTGCCATCAGTGGACTAGCGGGGAGCACAGATACGCAGTATTTT. As protein: CAISGLAGSTDTQYF.

V usage is TRBV11-3 and J usage is TRBJ1-1, with 8 bases that match TRBD1. V was pared by 5 bases and J by 5 bases, with 7 bases of the junction left unmatched. CDR1 is SGHNT and CDR2 is YENEEA in the germline V gene. The CDR3 is made up of 14 amino acids. Here the CDR3 reads CASSPTGGLTEAFF. Written as DNA, the CDR3 is TGTGCCAGCAGCCCAACAGGGGGGTTAACTGAAGCTTTCTTT.

The chain uses TRBV9 and TRBJ2-1; TRBD2 matches 14 bases. The CDR3 has 16 amino acids. CDR1 is SGDLS and CDR2 is YYNGEE in the germline V gene. The ends lost 0 bases at V and 6 bases at J; junction bases unmatched: 2. The CDR3, as DNA: TGTGCCAGCAGCGTAGAGGGGACTAGCGGGAGCAATGAGCAGTTCTTC. Translating gives CASSVEGTSGSNEQFF.